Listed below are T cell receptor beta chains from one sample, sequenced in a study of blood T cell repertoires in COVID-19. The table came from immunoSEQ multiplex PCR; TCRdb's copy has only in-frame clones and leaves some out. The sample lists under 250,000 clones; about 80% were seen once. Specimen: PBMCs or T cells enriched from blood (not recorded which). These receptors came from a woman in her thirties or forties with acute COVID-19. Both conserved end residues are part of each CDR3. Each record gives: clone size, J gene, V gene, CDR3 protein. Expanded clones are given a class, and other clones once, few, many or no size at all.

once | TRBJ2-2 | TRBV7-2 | CASSTSFNGELFF
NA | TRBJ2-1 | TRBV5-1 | CASSVERGEQFF
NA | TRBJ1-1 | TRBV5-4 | CASSLAGDTEAFF
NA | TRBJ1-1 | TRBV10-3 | CAISRGQGRMGTEAFF
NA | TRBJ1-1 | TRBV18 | CASSPIRTGGGTEAFF
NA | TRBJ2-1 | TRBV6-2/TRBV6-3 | CASSWGRDNEQFF
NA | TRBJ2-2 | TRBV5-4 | CASSSGQGRTTGELFF
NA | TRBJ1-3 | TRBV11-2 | CASSFKAASSGNTIYF
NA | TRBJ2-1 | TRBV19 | CASSVASGRGSYNEQFF
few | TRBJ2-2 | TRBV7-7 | CASSPSAGNTGELFF
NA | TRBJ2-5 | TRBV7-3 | CASSRGTSGGETQYF
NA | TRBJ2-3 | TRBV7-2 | CASSLVGDWADTQYF
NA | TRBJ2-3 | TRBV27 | CASSPGGVGDTQYF
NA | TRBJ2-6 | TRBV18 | CASSPQGAGANVLTF
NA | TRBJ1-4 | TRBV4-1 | CASSQDIDREEKLFF
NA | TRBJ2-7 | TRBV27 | CASSPTVPVYEQYF
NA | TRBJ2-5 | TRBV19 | CASSIDNLGGQETQYF
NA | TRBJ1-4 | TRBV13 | CASSPRQNEKLFF
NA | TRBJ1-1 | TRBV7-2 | CASSERQGWGFAFF
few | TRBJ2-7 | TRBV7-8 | CASSLGQGTYEQYF
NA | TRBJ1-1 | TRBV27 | CASSLLGYDTEAFF
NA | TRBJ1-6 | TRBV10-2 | CASSESLGSPLHF